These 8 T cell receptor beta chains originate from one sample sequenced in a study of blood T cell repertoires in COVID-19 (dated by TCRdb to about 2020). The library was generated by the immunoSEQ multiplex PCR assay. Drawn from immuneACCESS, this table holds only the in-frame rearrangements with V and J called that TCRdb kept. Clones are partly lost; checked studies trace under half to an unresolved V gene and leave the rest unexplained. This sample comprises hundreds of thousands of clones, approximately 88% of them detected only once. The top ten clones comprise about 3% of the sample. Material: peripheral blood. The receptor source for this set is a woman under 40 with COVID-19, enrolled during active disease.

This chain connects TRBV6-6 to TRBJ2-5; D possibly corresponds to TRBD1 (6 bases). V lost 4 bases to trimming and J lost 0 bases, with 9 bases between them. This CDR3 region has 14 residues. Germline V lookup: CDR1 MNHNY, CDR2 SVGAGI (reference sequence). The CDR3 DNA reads TGTGCCAGCAGTTTCGACAGGAACCAAGAGACCCAGTACTTC. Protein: CASSFDRNQETQYF.

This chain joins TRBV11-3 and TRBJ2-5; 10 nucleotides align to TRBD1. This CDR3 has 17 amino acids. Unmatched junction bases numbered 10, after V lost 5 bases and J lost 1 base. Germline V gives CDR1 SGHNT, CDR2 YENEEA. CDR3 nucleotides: TGTGCCAGCAGCCAAGGGGACAGGGGTGGTTTCCAAGAGACCCAGTACTTC. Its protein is CASSQGDRGGFQETQYF. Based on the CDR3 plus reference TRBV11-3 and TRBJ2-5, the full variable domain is EAGVVQSPRYKIIEKKQPVAFWCNPISGHNTLYWYLQNLGQGPELLIRYENEEAVDDSQLPKDRFSAERLKGVDSTLKIQPAELGDSAVYLCASSQGDRGGFQETQYFGPGTRLLVL.

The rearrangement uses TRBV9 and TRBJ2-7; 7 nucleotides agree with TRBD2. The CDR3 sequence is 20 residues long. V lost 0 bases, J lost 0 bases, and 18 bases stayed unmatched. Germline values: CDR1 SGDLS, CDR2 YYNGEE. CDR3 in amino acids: CASSVGRGKKTSPSSYEQYV. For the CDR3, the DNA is TGTGCCAGCAGCGTAGGACGGGGAAAAAAGACTAGCCCAAGCTCCTACGAGCAGTACGTC.

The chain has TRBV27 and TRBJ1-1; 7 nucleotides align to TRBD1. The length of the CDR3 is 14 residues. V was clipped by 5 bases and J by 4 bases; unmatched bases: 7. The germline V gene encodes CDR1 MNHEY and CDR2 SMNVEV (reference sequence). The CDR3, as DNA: TGTGCCAGCAGTATCAGACAGGGCGGCACTGAAGCTTTCTTT. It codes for CASSIRQGGTEAFF.

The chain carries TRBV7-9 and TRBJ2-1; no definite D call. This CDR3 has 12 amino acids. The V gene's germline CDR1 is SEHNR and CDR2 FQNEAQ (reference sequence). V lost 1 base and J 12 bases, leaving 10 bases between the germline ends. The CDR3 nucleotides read TGTGCCAGCAGCTTAGGCGGTTTTGGGCAGTTCTTC. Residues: CASSLGGFGQFF.

The CDR3 DNA sequence: TGCAGCGTTGAGTGGGGGCCCGAGACCCAGTACTTC. It yields the protein CSVEWGPETQYF. The gene calls are TRBV29-1 and TRBJ2-5, with D maybe TRBD1 (6 bases). CDR3 size: 12 residues. The germline V gene encodes CDR1 SQVTM and CDR2 ANQGSEA. The ends were cut back, 3 bases at V and 5 bases at J, with 10 bases in the middle.

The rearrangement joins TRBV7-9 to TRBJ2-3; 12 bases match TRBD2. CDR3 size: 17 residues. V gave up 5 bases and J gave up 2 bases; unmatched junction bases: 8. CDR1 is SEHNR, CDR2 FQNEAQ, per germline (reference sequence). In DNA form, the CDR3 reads TGTGCCAGCAGCCAACTCGGGACTAGCGGGCACACAGATACGCAGTATTTT. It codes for CASSQLGTSGHTDTQYF.

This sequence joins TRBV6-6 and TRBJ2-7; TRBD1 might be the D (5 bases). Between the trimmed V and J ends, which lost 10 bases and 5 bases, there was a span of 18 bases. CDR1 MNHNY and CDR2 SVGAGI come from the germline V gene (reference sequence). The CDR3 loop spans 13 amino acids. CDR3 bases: TGTGCCACCGCACCGCAGGGTAGGAACGAGCAGTACTTC. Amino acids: CATAPQGRNEQYF.